This is a list of T cell receptor beta chains from one sample in a study of graft-versus-host responses after intestinal transplantation. Their antigens remain unidentified. The method was immunoSEQ multiplex PCR; TCRdb's version includes in-frame clones alone and lacks a portion of them. The sample contains about 96,000 clones, 80% to 95% of which appear only once. Specimen: unstimulated CD4+ T cells sorted from spleen or lymph node cells, collected before intestinal transplant. These TCRs come from a human donor who received an intestinal transplant. Both conserved end residues are part of each CDR3. D genes are given only for firm matches. For some rows the clone size is stated as once, few or many, or as a class when expanded; others skip it.

>TRBJ1-2|NA|NA|TRBV7-8
CASSFSGGLVGYTF
TGTGCCAGCAGCTTTAGCGGGGGCCTAGTTGGCTACACCTTC
>TRBJ1-2|TRBD1|NA|TRBV9
CASSGRTGQGYTF
TGTGCCAGCAGTGGTAGGACAGGGCAAGGCTACACCTTC
>TRBJ1-4|NA|NA|TRBV11-3
CASSVQGSTGEKLFF
TGTGCCAGCAGTGTCCAGGGGAGTACAGGTGAAAAACTGTTTTTT
>TRBJ2-3|TRBD2|NA|TRBV6-5
CASSYTSSGSGDTQYF
TGTGCCAGCAGTTACACATCTAGCGGGAGTGGAGATACGCAGTATTTT
>TRBJ2-7|NA|NA|TRBV5-1
CASSLFRNSYEQYF
TGCGCCAGCAGCTTGTTCAGGAACTCCTACGAGCAGTACTTC
>TRBJ2-1|NA|NA|TRBV7-7
CASSPAGGPRHEQFF
TGTGCCAGCAGCCCAGCGGGCGGGCCACGGCATGAGCAGTTCTTC
>TRBJ1-1|TRBD1|NA|TRBV18
CASSPLRTGGRIGTEAFF
TGTGCCAGCTCACCACTTAGAACAGGGGGTAGGATTGGGACTGAAGCTTTCTTT
>TRBJ1-2|TRBD1|NA|TRBV7-9
CASSQRQGADGYTF
TGTGCCAGCAGCCAAAGGCAGGGGGCCGATGGCTACACCTTC
>TRBJ2-5|TRBD1|NA|TRBV11-3
CASSLRQGALETQYF
TGTGCCAGCAGCTTACGGCAGGGGGCTTTGGAGACCCAGTACTTC
>TRBJ1-1|NA|NA|TRBV6-6
CASSRQNTEAFF
TGTGCCAGCTCGAGACAGAACACTGAAGCTTTCTTT
>TRBJ2-1|TRBD1|NA|TRBV7-8
CASSVDRGRLPNEQFF
TGTGCCAGCAGCGTGGACAGGGGGCGCTTGCCAAATGAGCAGTTCTTC
>TRBJ1-5|NA|NA|TRBV19
CASSERYSNQPQHF
TGTGCCAGTAGTGAGAGGTATAGCAATCAGCCCCAGCATTTT
>TRBJ2-7|TRBD2|few|TRBV10-1
CASSVGLAGTYEQYF
TGCGCCAGCAGCGTAGGACTAGCGGGGACCTACGAGCAGTACTTC
>TRBJ2-7|TRBD1|NA|TRBV2
CASSNRGTSYEQYF
TGTGCCAGCAGTAACAGGGGAACCTCCTACGAGCAGTACTTC
>TRBJ1-3|NA|NA|TRBV27
CASSPWGGGNTIYF
TGTGCCAGCAGTCCATGGGGGGGAGGAAACACCATATATTTT
>TRBJ2-1|TRBD2|NA|TRBV11-2
CASRLTSSYSYNEQFF
TGTGCCAGCAGATTGACTAGCTCCTACTCCTACAATGAGCAGTTCTTC
>TRBJ1-4|NA|NA|TRBV6-5
CASQRGGGGNEKLFF
TGTGCCAGCCAAAGAGGGGGGGGAGGTAATGAAAAACTGTTTTTT
>TRBJ2-7|TRBD1|NA|TRBV5-3
CARSGGQEEQYF
TGTGCCAGAAGCGGGGGACAGGAGGAGCAGTACTTC
>TRBJ1-1|NA|NA|TRBV5-1
CASSGEVMNTEAFF
TGCGCCAGCAGCGGAGAGGTTATGAACACTGAAGCTTTCTTT
>TRBJ1-6|NA|NA|TRBV7-2
CASSLVYRAIPYDSPLHF
TGTGCCAGCAGCTTAGTGTACAGGGCGATACCGTATGATTCACCCCTCCACTTT
>TRBJ1-5|TRBD1|NA|TRBV30
CAWMGQINQPQHF
TGTGCCTGGATGGGACAGATCAATCAGCCCCAGCATTTT
>TRBJ1-2|NA|NA|TRBV6-4
CASSDRGYTF
TGTGCCAGCAGTGACCGGGGCTACACCTTC
>TRBJ2-7|TRBD2|NA|TRBV5-1
CASSLGGTSGTYEQYF
TGCGCCAGCAGCTTGGGGGGGACTAGCGGGACCTACGAGCAGTACTTC
>TRBJ2-3|TRBD1|NA|TRBV30
CARSVVGQGDTQYF
TGTGCCCGGAGTGTAGTAGGACAGGGGGATACGCAGTATTTT
>TRBJ1-2|TRBD1|NA|TRBV2
CASSEGPQGAGGYTF
TGTGCCAGCAGTGAAGGCCCACAGGGGGCGGGTGGCTACACCTTC
>TRBJ1-2|NA|NA|TRBV5-1
CASSLTGPGTGGYTF
TGCGCCAGCAGCTTGACAGGGCCCGGAACGGGGGGCTACACCTTC
>TRBJ2-3|TRBD2|NA|TRBV6-6
CASSGLAGRTDTQYF
TGTGCCAGCAGCGGACTAGCGGGCCGCACAGATACGCAGTATTTT
>TRBJ2-5|NA|NA|TRBV5-5
CASSLGVKETQYF
TGTGCCAGCAGCTTGGGCGTGAAAGAGACCCAGTACTTC
>TRBJ2-3|NA|NA|TRBV4-3
CASSQEGSSGRVDTQYF
TGCGCCAGCAGCCAAGAAGGTTCCAGCGGTCGGGTCGATACGCAGTATTTT
>TRBJ2-5|TRBD1|NA|TRBV5-1
CASSSWTTQGDQETQYF
TGCGCCAGCAGCTCATGGACGACACAGGGGGATCAAGAGACCCAGTACTTC
>TRBJ2-2|TRBD1|NA|TRBV5-1
CASSPGGSTTGELFF
TGCGCCAGCAGCCCAGGGGGCTCTACGACCGGGGAGCTGTTTTTT
>TRBJ1-4|TRBD1|NA|TRBV7-9
CASSLATGEGEKLFF
TGTGCCAGCAGCTTAGCGACAGGGGAGGGTGAAAAACTGTTTTTT
>TRBJ2-3|TRBD2|once|TRBV9
CASSVLAVTDTQYF
TGTGCCAGCAGCGTACTAGCGGTCACAGATACGCAGTATTTT
>TRBJ2-1|TRBD2|NA|TRBV7-2
CASSLWPSGGASYNEQFF
TGTGCCAGCAGCTTATGGCCTAGCGGGGGGGCGTCTTACAATGAGCAGTTCTTC
>TRBJ1-5|NA|NA|TRBV18
CASSPGVNLNQPQHF
TGTGCCAGCTCACCCGGAGTGAACCTCAATCAGCCCCAGCATTTT
>TRBJ2-1|TRBD2|NA|TRBV5-1
CASSTLAGGPNNEQFF
TGCGCCAGCAGCACACTAGCGGGAGGGCCTAACAATGAGCAGTTCTTC
>TRBJ1-2|TRBD1|NA|TRBV12-5
CASGPGTVNYGYTF
TGTGCTAGTGGGCCCGGGACAGTTAACTATGGCTACACCTTC
>TRBJ2-4|NA|NA|TRBV7-2
CASSGRQSNIQYF
TGTGCCAGCAGTGGGAGGCAGAGTAACATTCAGTACTTC
>TRBJ2-3|TRBD2|NA|TRBV4-2
CASSQDHFSGVFRDTQYF
TGTGCCAGCAGCCAAGATCATTTTAGCGGGGTATTTAGAGATACGCAGTATTTT
>TRBJ2-1|TRBD1|NA|TRBV7-2
CASSQDRGFYNEQFF
TGTGCCAGCAGCCAAGACAGGGGATTTTACAATGAGCAGTTCTTC
>TRBJ1-5|NA|NA|TRBV7-8
CASSLGFIRLSNQPQHF
TGTGCCAGCAGCTTAGGGTTCATCAGGCTTAGCAATCAGCCCCAGCATTTT